These T cell receptor beta chains were read from a single sample in a study of blood T cell repertoires in COVID-19. The table came from immunoSEQ multiplex PCR; TCRdb's copy has only in-frame clones and leaves some out. The sample records 300,000 to 350,000 clones, 88% being singletons. Sequences were obtained from PBMCs or T cells enriched from blood (not recorded which). The receptors derive from a man aged 25 to 40 who had recovered from COVID-19. Each CDR3 is given with its conserved first and last residue. Fields, in order: J gene, D gene, clone size, V gene, CDR3 protein, CDR3 DNA. The D gene is left open where the match is weak. Where a row states a size, it is once, few, many or the class of an expanded clone; other rows omit it.

TRBJ1-5,NA,NA,TRBV19,CATTTLQNSNQPQHF,TGTGCCACAACGACCTTACAGAATAGCAATCAGCCCCAGCATTTT
TRBJ2-3,TRBD1,NA,TRBV27,CASSPSGTGRSDTQYF,TGTGCCAGCAGTCCGTCCGGGACAGGGCGTTCAGATACGCAGTATTTT
TRBJ1-5,TRBD1,few,TRBV11-3,CASSFWYNWDSHNQPQHF,TGTGCCAGCAGCTTTTGGTACAATTGGGACAGCCATAATCAGCCCCAGCATTTT
TRBJ2-7,NA,NA,TRBV29-1,CSVGVRQAHEQYF,TGCAGCGTTGGAGTCAGGCAGGCCCACGAGCAGTACTTC
TRBJ1-5,TRBD1,NA,TRBV28,CASSLWRDRRPSLNQPQHF,TGTGCCAGCAGTTTATGGAGGGACAGGCGCCCTTCACTCAATCAGCCCCAGCATTTT
TRBJ1-5,NA,NA,TRBV28,CASSSLRQGSNQPQHF,TGTGCCAGCAGCTCTCTCCGGCAGGGCAGCAATCAGCCCCAGCATTTT
TRBJ2-1,TRBD2,NA,TRBV7-9,CASSLLAGGHNEQFF,TGTGCCAGCAGCTTGCTGGCGGGGGGGCACAATGAGCAGTTCTTC
TRBJ2-1,TRBD1,NA,TRBV24-1,CATSPGQWSEQFF,TGTGCCACCAGCCCGGGACAGTGGAGTGAGCAGTTCTTC
TRBJ1-4,NA,NA,TRBV5-5,CASSPLRATNEKLFF,TGTGCCAGCAGCCCCCTCAGGGCAACTAATGAAAAACTGTTTTTT
TRBJ2-7,TRBD1,NA,TRBV7-9,CASSLPQRRGPLSYEQYF,TGTGCCAGCAGCTTACCACAACGCAGGGGGCCCCTCTCCTACGAGCAGTACTTC
TRBJ1-5,TRBD1,NA,TRBV12-3/TRBV12-4,CASSGQGQPQHF,TGTGCCAGCAGTGGACAGGGGCAGCCCCAGCATTTT
TRBJ1-2,TRBD1,NA,TRBV7-8,CASSEGQGFGYTF,TGTGCCAGCAGCGAAGGACAGGGTTTTGGCTACACCTTC
TRBJ2-7,NA,once,TRBV27,CASSWGLTTYEQYF,TGTGCCAGCAGTTGGGGGCTGACTACCTACGAGCAGTACTTC
TRBJ2-5,NA,once,TRBV18,CASSPGGFQETQYF,TGTGCCAGCTCACCTGGGGGGTTTCAAGAGACCCAGTACTTC
TRBJ2-5,TRBD2,NA,TRBV6-5,CASSPTSGAQETQYF,TGTGCCAGCAGTCCGACTAGCGGGGCGCAAGAGACCCAGTACTTC
TRBJ1-1,TRBD1,NA,TRBV27,CASSFRGLLNTEAFF,TGTGCCAGCAGTTTCAGGGGGCTGTTGAACACTGAAGCTTTCTTT
TRBJ2-2,TRBD1,NA,TRBV2,CASSKGTGPTGELFF,TGTGCCAGCAGTAAAGGGACAGGGCCCACCGGGGAGCTGTTTTTT
TRBJ2-5,TRBD2,NA,TRBV5-4,CASSPDRSGAGPQYF,TGTGCCAGCAGCCCGGACCGTAGCGGGGCCGGGCCCCAGTACTTC
TRBJ2-5,NA,NA,TRBV10-2,CAAGTGLQETQYF,TGCGCCGCGGGTACAGGGTTGCAAGAGACCCAGTACTTC
TRBJ2-1,TRBD2,NA,TRBV6-1,CASSEGSGGYNEQFF,TGTGCCAGCAGTGAAGGTAGCGGGGGGTACAATGAGCAGTTCTTC
TRBJ1-4,NA,NA,TRBV28,CASSLGGGNEKLFF,TGTGCCAGCAGTTTAGGGGGGGGAAATGAAAAACTGTTTTTT
TRBJ1-5,TRBD1,NA,TRBV7-2,CASSSGQNNQPQHF,TGTGCCAGCAGCTCGGGACAGAACAATCAGCCCCAGCATTTT
TRBJ1-5,NA,few,TRBV9,CASSVGTVNTAFKHF,TGTGCCAGCAGCGTAGGGACAGTCAATACCGCGTTTAAGCATTTT
TRBJ2-2,TRBD1,NA,TRBV18,CASSRRTGANTGELFF,TGTGCCAGCTCACGGCGGACAGGGGCGAACACCGGGGAGCTGTTTTTT